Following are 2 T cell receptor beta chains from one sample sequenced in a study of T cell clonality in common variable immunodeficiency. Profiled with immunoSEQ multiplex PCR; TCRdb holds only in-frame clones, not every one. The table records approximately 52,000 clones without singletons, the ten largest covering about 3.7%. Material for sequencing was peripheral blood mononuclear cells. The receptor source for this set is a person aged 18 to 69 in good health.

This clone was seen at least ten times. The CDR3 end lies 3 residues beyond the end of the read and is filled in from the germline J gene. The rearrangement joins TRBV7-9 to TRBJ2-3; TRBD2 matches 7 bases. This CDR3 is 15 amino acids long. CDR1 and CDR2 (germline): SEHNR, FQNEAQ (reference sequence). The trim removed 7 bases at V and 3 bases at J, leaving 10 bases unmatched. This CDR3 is CASKSGTMTTDTQYF. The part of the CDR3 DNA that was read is TGTGCCAGCAAGAGCGGGACTATGACGACAGATACG.

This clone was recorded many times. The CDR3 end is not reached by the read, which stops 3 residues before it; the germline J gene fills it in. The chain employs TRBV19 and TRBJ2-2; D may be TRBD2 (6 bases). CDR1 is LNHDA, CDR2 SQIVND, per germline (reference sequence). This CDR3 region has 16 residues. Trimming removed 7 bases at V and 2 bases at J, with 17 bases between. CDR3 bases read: TGTGCCAGTAAGGACTACACCAAACTTAACACCGGGGAG. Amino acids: CASKDYTKLNTGE. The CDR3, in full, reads CASKDYTKLNTGELFF.